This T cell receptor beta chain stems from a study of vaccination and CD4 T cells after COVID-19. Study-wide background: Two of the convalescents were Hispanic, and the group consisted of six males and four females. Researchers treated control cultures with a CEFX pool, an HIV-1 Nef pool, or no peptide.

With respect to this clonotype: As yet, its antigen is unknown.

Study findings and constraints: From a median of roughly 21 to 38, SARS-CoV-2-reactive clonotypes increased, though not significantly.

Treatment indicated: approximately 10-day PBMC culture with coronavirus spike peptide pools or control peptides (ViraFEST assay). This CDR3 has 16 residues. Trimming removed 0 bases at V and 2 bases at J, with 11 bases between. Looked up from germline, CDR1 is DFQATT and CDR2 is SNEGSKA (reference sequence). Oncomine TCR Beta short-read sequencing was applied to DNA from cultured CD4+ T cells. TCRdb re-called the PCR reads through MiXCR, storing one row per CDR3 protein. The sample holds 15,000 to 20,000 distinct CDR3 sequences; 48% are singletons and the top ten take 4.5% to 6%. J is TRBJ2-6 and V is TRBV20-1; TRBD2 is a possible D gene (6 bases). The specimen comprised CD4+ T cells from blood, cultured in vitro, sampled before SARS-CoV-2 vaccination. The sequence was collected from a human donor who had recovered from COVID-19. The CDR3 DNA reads TGCAGTGCTAGAGAGGATTGGGGGGCTGGGGCCAACGTCCTGACTTTC. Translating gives CSAREDWGAGANVLTF.